The 19 T cell receptor beta chains below come from one sample, sequenced in a study. TCRdb fed the 5' RACE reads into MiXCR, producing one record per CDR3 protein. The sample consists of about 57,000 distinct CDR3 sequences, more than 25% of them appearing once. The sorted Tregs were CD4+CD25+CD127-/low cells. The specimen sequenced was tumor-infiltrating Tregs sorted from the breast tumor. These receptors were obtained from a female donor with breast cancer.

This clonotype was seen many times. The V and J genes are TRBV20-1 and TRBJ2-1; D unresolved. Per the germline V gene, CDR1 is DFQATT and CDR2 is SNEGSKA (reference sequence). The CDR3 is 15 residues long. Trimming took off 3 bases at V and 1 base at J, with 13 bases between the two ends. This CDR3 is CSASAPLSSYNEQFF. As DNA, the CDR3 is TGCAGTGCTAGTGCCCCGCTCAGTTCCTACAATGAGCAGTTCTTC.

This clonotype has at least ten counts. The genes are TRBV29-1 and TRBJ1-2; TRBD1 matches 11 bases. The V gene's germline CDR1 is SQVTM and CDR2 ANQGSEA. After removal of 1 base from V and 4 bases from J, the junction contained 8 bases not matched to a gene. The CDR3 has 16 amino acids. CDR3 sequence reads: CSVEGGRTGGIYGYTF. CDR3 nucleotides: TGCAGCGTTGAAGGGGGCAGGACAGGGGGCATCTATGGCTACACCTTC.

There are a few counts of this clonotype. V is TRBV2 and J is TRBJ2-5; TRBD1 matches at 8 bases. Germline CDR1 and CDR2: SNHLY and FYNNEI. This CDR3 has 15 amino acids. Trimming at V came to 6 bases and at J to 5 bases, leaving 11 bases not matched to a gene. CDR3 coding DNA: TGTGCCAGCAGGCCCCAGACAGGGGTATATGAGACCCAGTACTTC. Its translation: CASRPQTGVYETQYF.

This clonotype was observed a few times. The chain uses TRBV5-1 and TRBJ2-7, with 7 nucleotides matching TRBD1. This CDR3 has 14 amino acids. The V gene end was trimmed by 4 bases and the J gene end by 1 base; junction bases not matched to a gene: 5. CDR1 and CDR2 from the germline V gene are SGHRS and YFSETQ. CDR3 sequence reads: CASSPETGSYEQYF. Here the CDR3 DNA reads TGCGCCAGCAGCCCCGAGACAGGGTCCTACGAGCAGTACTTC.

In its sample, this clonotype was seen a few times. The chain combines TRBV28 with TRBJ1-1, with D perhaps TRBD1 (5 bases). Trimming left V 5 bases short and J 14 bases short, with 27 bases between. Germline loops: CDR1 MDHEN, CDR2 SYDVKM. The CDR3 has 15 residues. CDR3 sequence reads: CASSPTLFDGTPAFF. The CDR3 DNA reads TGTGCCAGCAGTCCTACCCTTTTCGATGGGACTCCAGCCTTCTTT.

This clonotype was counted at least ten times. The V and J genes are TRBV7-2 and TRBJ1-6, with D hard to call. The CDR3 length is 13 residues. V was trimmed by 5 bases and J by 10 bases, leaving 12 bases between them. The germline gives CDR1 SGHTA, CDR2 FQGNSA. The DNA of the CDR3 is TGTGCCAGCAGCCTACGATATGGGTCACCCCTCCACTTT. This gives the protein CASSLRYGSPLHF.

This chain joins TRBV7-2 and TRBJ2-7, with D possibly being TRBD2 (5 bases). The CDR3 is made up of 15 amino acids. The V end lost 1 base, the J end lost 2 bases, and 12 bases lay between the germline ends. The V gene's germline CDR1 is SGHTA and CDR2 FQGNSA. The CDR3 nucleotides read TGTGCCAGCAGCTTAGGGAGGAGCCGCACCTACGAGCAGTACTTC. It translates to CASSLGRSRTYEQYF.

The genes are TRBV12-3 or TRBV12-4 and TRBJ2-5; TRBD1 aligns across 8 bases. The CDR3 is 14 residues long. V lost 4 bases to trimming and J lost 5 bases; unmatched junction nucleotides: 6. CDR3 sequence (DNA): TGTGCCAGCAGTTCGATCAGGGGGCAGGAGACCCAGTACTTC. It is translated as CASSSIRGQETQYF.

The genes are TRBV6-2 or TRBV6-3 and TRBJ2-5; a possible D gene is TRBD1 (5 bases). Deletions cut 2 bases from V and 0 bases from J, with 10 bases between. Germline CDR1 is MNHEY and CDR2 is SVGEGT. CDR3 length equals 15 residues. This chain's CDR3 is CASSYGRQYQETQYF. The CDR3 DNA reads TGTGCCAGCAGTTACGGCCGACAGTACCAAGAGACCCAGTACTTC.

By its share, this clonotype is medium-sized. The chain uses TRBV6-5 and TRBJ2-4, with unresolved D. CDR3 length: 13 amino acids. V lost 2 bases to trimming and J lost 4 bases, with 6 bases between them. CDR1 is MNHEY and CDR2 is SVGAGI in the germline V gene. The CDR3 sequence is CASSYKRKNIQYF. The CDR3 bases are TGTGCCAGCAGTTACAAGAGGAAAAACATTCAGTACTTC.

This clonotype was counted many times. The rearrangement links TRBV29-1 to TRBJ1-5; maybe TRBD1 (6 bases). Per the germline V gene, CDR1 is SQVTM and CDR2 is ANQGSEA. The CDR3 has 15 amino acids. Trimming cost V 6 bases and J 2 bases, with 17 bases left between them. The CDR3, as DNA: TGCAGCGTAGGCGGCCCGGGGGCAGGCAATCAGCCCCAGCATTTT. This translates into CSVGGPGAGNQPQHF.

The chain joins TRBV6-1 to TRBJ2-3; no definite D call. The germline V gene has CDR1 MNHNS and CDR2 SASEGT. The CDR3 sequence is 12 residues long. V lost 6 bases to trimming and J lost 5 bases, with 9 bases between them. The CDR3 region is CASSWSLDTQYF. Here the CDR3 DNA reads TGTGCCAGCAGCTGGAGCTTAGATACGCAGTATTTT.

In its sample, this clonotype was seen a few times. This chain connects TRBV9 to TRBJ1-3, with a weak D call TRBD1 (6 bases). Between the trimmed V and J ends, which lost 4 bases and 9 bases, there was a span of 17 bases. The CDR3 is made up of 14 amino acids. The germline CDR1 and CDR2 sequences are SGDLS and YYNGEE. In nucleotides, the CDR3 is TGTGCCAGCAGCCGACGACAGGCGTCAGGCACCATATATTTT. The encoded protein is CASSRRQASGTIYF.

This clonotype was counted a few times. The genes are TRBV9 and TRBJ2-2; perhaps TRBD1 as D (6 bases). V lost 5 bases to trimming and J lost 6 bases, with 20 bases between them. Germline CDR1 SGDLS, CDR2 YYNGEE. The CDR3 runs to 16 residues. As DNA, the CDR3 is TGTGCCAGCAGTTCCCGTGGGGGCAGGGCGTCCGGGGAGCTGTTTTTT. This encodes CASSSRGGRASGELFF.

As for this clonotype: This may come from a read error, since a much larger clone is one base off. V usage is TRBV4-2 and J usage is TRBJ1-1, with D perhaps matching TRBD1 (5 bases). The CDR3 sequence is 13 residues long. Germline CDR1 is LGHNA and CDR2 is YNFKEQ. V lost 4 bases, J lost 6 bases, and 12 bases lay in between. CDR3 in amino acids: CASSLGGSAEAFF. CDR3 coding DNA: TGTGCCAGCAGCCTCGGGGGGTCCGCTGAAGCTTTCTTT.

The chain is built from TRBV5-1 and TRBJ2-3, with 7 bases fitting TRBD1. The ends lost 3 bases at V and 3 bases at J; junction bases unmatched: 1. CDR3 length: 13 amino acids. The V gene's germline CDR1 is SGHRS and CDR2 YFSETQ. The CDR3 DNA reads TGCGCCAGCAGCTCGGGACAGACAGATACGCAGTATTTT. Translated: CASSSGQTDTQYF.

In its sample, this clonotype was seen once. The rearrangement uses TRBV6-6 and TRBJ2-1; TRBD2 is a possible D gene (5 bases). Looked up from germline, CDR1 is MNHNY and CDR2 is SVGAGI (reference sequence). The CDR3 has 14 residues. Between the trimmed V and J ends, which lost 6 bases and 3 bases, there was a span of 12 bases. This chain's CDR3 is CASSYEGDYNEQFF. CDR3 coding DNA: TGTGCCAGCAGCTATGAGGGAGACTACAATGAGCAGTTCTTC.

The gene calls are TRBV29-1 and TRBJ2-7; 8 bases line up with TRBD1. The CDR3 is 13 amino acids. V gave up 6 bases and J gave up 2 bases; unmatched junction bases: 6. Germline CDR1 SQVTM, CDR2 ANQGSEA. As DNA, the CDR3 is TGCAGCGTGGTGACAGGGGTCCCCTACGAGCAGTACTTC. Translated: CSVVTGVPYEQYF.

CDR3 residues: CASSVRVAGGYNEQFF. The CDR3 DNA is TGTGCCAGCAGTGTTAGAGTAGCGGGGGGTTACAATGAGCAGTTCTTC. V gene TRBV25-1 combines with J gene TRBJ2-1, with 10 bases lining up with TRBD2. Germline V gene data show CDR1 as MGHDK and CDR2 as SYGVNS. This CDR3 is 16 amino acids long. The V segment lost 4 bases and the J segment 4 bases; nucleotides outside the gene matches: 7. The full variable domain, completed using reference TRBV25-1 and TRBJ2-1, is EADIYQTPRYLVIGTGKKITLECSQTMGHDKMYWYQQDPGMELHLIHYSYGVNSTEKGDLSSESTVSRIRTEHFPLTLESARPSHTSQYLCASSVRVAGGYNEQFFGPGTRLTVL.